This T cell receptor (beta chain) was observed in a study of blood T cell repertoires in COVID-19. About the research overall: COVID-19 samples, acute and convalescent, were from the United States, Italy and Spain.

Clones were read by immunoSEQ multiplex PCR, and TCRdb kept only the in-frame ones, dropping some. The table has around 60,000 clones, approximately 91% seen once. CDR1 SNHLY and CDR2 FYNNEI come from the germline V gene. The CDR3 is 14 residues long. The V gene end was trimmed by 6 bases and the J gene end by 5 bases; junction bases not matched to a gene: 3. The chain combines TRBV2 with TRBJ2-1, with TRBD2 matching 11 bases. The receptor was isolated from a man aged 55 to 70 with acute or convalescent COVID-19. The sample comprised peripheral blood. The CDR3 spells CASRAGLADNEQFF. The CDR3 bases are TGTGCCAGCAGGGCGGGACTAGCGGACAATGAGCAGTTCTTC.